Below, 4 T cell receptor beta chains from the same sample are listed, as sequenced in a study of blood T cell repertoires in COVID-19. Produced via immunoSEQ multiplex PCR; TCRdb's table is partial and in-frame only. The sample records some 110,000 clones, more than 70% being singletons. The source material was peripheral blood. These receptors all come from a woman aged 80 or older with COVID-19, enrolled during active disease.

Here the CDR3 DNA reads TGTGCCAGCAGCTTACTTCAAGAGACCCAGTACTTC. It encodes CASSLLQETQYF. The chain employs TRBV7-6 and TRBJ2-5; D remains unclear. The V end was cut by 2 bases, the J end by 2 bases, with 3 bases between. Per germline, CDR1 SGHVS and CDR2 FNYEAQ. This CDR3 comprises 12 residues.

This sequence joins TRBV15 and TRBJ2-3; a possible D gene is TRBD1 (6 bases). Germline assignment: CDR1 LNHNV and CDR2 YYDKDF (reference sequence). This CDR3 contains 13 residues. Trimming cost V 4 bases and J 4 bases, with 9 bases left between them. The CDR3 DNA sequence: TGTGCCACCAGCACCTACAGGGCAGATACGCAGTATTTT. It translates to CATSTYRADTQYF. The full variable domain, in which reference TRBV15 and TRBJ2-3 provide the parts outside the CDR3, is DAMVIQNPRYQVTQFGKPVTLSCSQTLNHNVMYWYQQKSSQAPKLLFHYYDKDFNNEADTPDNFQSRRPNTSFCFLDIRSPGLGDTAMYLCATSTYRADTQYFGPGTRLTVL.

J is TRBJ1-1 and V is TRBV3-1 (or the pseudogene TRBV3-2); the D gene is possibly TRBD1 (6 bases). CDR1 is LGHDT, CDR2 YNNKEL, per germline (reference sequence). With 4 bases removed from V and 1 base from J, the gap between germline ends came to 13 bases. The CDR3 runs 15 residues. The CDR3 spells CASSLTGVSNTEAFF. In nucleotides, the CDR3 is TGTGCCAGCAGCCTGACAGGCGTTTCGAACACTGAAGCTTTCTTT.

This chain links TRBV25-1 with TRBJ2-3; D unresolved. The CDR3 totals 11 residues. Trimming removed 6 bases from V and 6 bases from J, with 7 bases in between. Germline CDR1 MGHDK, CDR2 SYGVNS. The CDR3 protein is CASRGVDTQYF. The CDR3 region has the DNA TGTGCCAGCAGGGGCGTTGATACGCAGTATTTT.